The clone carrying this TCR beta chain has only a few counts. J lost 3 bases, V lost 4 bases, and 7 bases had no gene match. The V gene's germline CDR1 is SGHNT and CDR2 YYREEE (reference sequence). This CDR3 contains 15 residues. The sample originates from a study of low-dose radiotherapy and immunotherapy resistance in tumors. Turning to the study itself: The patients were given nivolumab 240 mg every two weeks and ipilimumab 1 mg/kg every six weeks, through an intravenous route. Starting cycle 1 day 1, oral aspirin 300 mg was given daily for four cycles. Every two weeks, one day ahead of radiation and immunotherapy, cyclophosphamide 200 mg/m2 was given (intravenously).

First-strand cDNA relied on TRAV- and TRBV-specific primers spanning alpha and beta chains. TCRs underwent 15 to 25 PCR cycles of amplification with a constant-region primer and V-primer adapter. The isolated mRNA underwent amplification through in vitro transcription. MiXCR, applied by TCRdb to the reads, yields one record per CDR3 protein. The table lists around 9,800 distinct CDR3 sequences, about 75% of them singletons, with 1.4% in the top ten. The gene calls are TRBV5-4 and TRBJ2-1; 7 bases match TRBD2. The receptor comes from a human donor with advanced metastatic prostate, ovarian, gallbladder or colorectal cancer (not recorded which). This table probably holds off-target reads from a library built for another chain. CDR3 residues: CASSPSGGSYNEQFF. CDR3 sequence (DNA): TGTGCCAGCAGCCCGTCGGGCGGGAGCTACAATGAGCAGTTCTTC.